This T cell receptor beta chain appears in the sequencing data of a study of molecular identifiers for immune sequencing clone quantification. Study at large: Naive CD8 RNA (around 20,000 or 99,000 cells) was divided into five aliquots, with four sequenced.

Every naive CD8 library was made from between about 18,000 and 1,100,000 sorted cells with 10%, 30% or 50% RNA. Methods described previously were used for bulk TCR libraries, and listed TCR primers were applied. In TCRdb, the PCR reads were re-called with MiXCR into one record per CDR3 protein. This sample yields around 480,000 distinct CDR3 sequences, of which 20% to 25% are seen a single time; roughly 0.81% belongs to the top ten. This clonotype appeared a few times. Germline V lookup: CDR1 SGHAT, CDR2 FQNNGV. V was pared by 3 bases and J by 0 bases, with 18 bases between. CDR3 length equals 18 residues.

This chain links TRBV11-2 with TRBJ2-1; TRBD1 might be the D (5 bases). Specimen: naive CD8+ T cells from blood, with Jurkat cell RNA spiked in. As for subset: FACS-sorted CD8+CD4-CCR7+CD45RA+ naive T cells. The clonotype originates from a human donor in good health. Some libraries in this study had Jurkat cell RNA spiked in. CDR3 DNA sequence: TGTGCCAGCAGCTTCGGAAGGGGAAGGGTTTCCTCCTACAATGAGCAGTTCTTC. Its protein is CASSFGRGRVSSYNEQFF.